The TCR beta chain described here comes from a study of T cells in Graves' hyperthyroidism and ophthalmopathy. Ophthalmopathy patients had moderate-to-severe active disease, CAS ≥3, NOSPECS ≥4, and disease duration under 3 months. From germline, CDR1 is DFQATT and CDR2 SNEGSKA (reference sequence). V was clipped by 1 base and J by 7 bases, with 10 bases between them. The CDR3 loop spans 12 amino acids. This clonotype was recorded many times. Amplified TCR beta CDR3 regions came from RNA transcripts. The HTBI primer set served for first-round RT-PCR of the TCR CDR3. TCRdb used MiXCR to reprocess the multiplex PCR reads, holding one entry per CDR3 protein. The sample records 560,000 or so distinct CDR3 sequences, just under 20% being singletons.

The J gene is TRBJ1-2, the V gene TRBV20-1; D is uncertain. This sequence originates from a man in his forties with Graves' ophthalmopathy. The sample consisted of blood. As DNA, the CDR3 is TGCAGTGCTAGAGGGCTTTATCGTGGCTACACCTTC. It is translated as CSARGLYRGYTF.